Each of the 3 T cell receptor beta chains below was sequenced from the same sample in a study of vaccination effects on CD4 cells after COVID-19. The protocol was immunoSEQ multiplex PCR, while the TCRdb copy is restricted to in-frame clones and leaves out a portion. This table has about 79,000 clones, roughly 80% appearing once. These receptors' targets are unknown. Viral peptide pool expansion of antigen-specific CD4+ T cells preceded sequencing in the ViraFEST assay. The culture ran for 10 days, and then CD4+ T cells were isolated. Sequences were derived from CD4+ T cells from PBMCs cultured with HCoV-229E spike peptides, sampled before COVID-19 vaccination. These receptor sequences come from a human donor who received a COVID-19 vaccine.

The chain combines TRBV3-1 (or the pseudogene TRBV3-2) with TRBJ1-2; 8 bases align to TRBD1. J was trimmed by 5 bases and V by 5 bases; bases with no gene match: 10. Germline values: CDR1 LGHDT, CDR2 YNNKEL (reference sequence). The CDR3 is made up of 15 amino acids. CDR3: CASSSGDRGRYGYTF. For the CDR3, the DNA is TGTGCCAGCAGCTCAGGCGACAGGGGACGGTATGGCTACACCTTC.

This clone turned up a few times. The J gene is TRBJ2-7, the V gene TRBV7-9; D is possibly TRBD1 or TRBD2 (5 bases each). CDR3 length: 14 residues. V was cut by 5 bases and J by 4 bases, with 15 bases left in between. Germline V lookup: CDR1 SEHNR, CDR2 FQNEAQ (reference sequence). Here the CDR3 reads CASSRGEVWYEQYV. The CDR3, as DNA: TGTGCCAGCAGCCGGGGCGAAGTGTGGTACGAGCAGTACGTC.

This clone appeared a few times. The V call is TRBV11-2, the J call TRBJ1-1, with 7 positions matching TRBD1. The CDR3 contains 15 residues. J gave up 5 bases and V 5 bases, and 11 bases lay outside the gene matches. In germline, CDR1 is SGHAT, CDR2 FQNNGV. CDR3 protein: CASSPMTGSWTEAFF. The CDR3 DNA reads TGTGCCAGCAGCCCAATGACAGGGTCCTGGACTGAAGCTTTCTTT.